This passage covers 18 T cell receptor beta chains from one sample sequenced in a study of T cell responses to AZD1222 COVID-19 vaccine. Assay: immunoSEQ multiplex PCR; the TCRdb copy retains only in-frame clones and omits some. The repertoire consists of about 130,000 clones, with around 83% occurring once and the leading ten covering roughly 12%. Specimen: peripheral blood, collected on day 0 of AZD1222 vaccination. Receptor source: an adult in good health.

The chain employs TRBV9 and TRBJ2-1; 11 positions agree with TRBD2. There are 15 residues in the CDR3. Germline V gives CDR1 SGDLS, CDR2 YYNGEE. V dropped 3 bases and J dropped 4; count of bases not matched to a gene: 3. The CDR3: CASSALAGGYNEQFF. The CDR3 nucleotides are TGTGCCAGCAGCGCGCTAGCGGGGGGTTACAATGAGCAGTTCTTC.

CDR3 sequence: CASSQAGGYEQYF. The CDR3 DNA sequence: TGTGCCAGCAGTCAAGCGGGAGGTTACGAGCAGTACTTC. The chain recombines TRBV27 with TRBJ2-7; 9 nucleotides match TRBD2. From germline, CDR1 is MNHEY and CDR2 SMNVEV (reference sequence). The CDR3 contains 13 residues. The junction had 3 bases not matched to a gene; V was cut back by 5 bases and J by 4 bases.

J is TRBJ1-2 and V is TRBV6-5; D may be TRBD1 (6 bases). This CDR3 has 13 residues. Germline V CDR1 and CDR2: MNHEY, SVGAGI. V gave up 6 bases and J gave up 4 bases, with 12 bases separating them. The CDR3 nucleotides are TGTGCCAGCAGACCTTACAGGGCCTATGGCTACACCTTC. It specifies CASRPYRAYGYTF.

The chain combines TRBV6-2 or TRBV6-3 with TRBJ1-2; unclear D gene. The ends were cut back, 2 bases at V and 2 bases at J, with 9 bases in the middle. The CDR3 is 14 residues long. Looked up from germline, CDR1 is MNHEY and CDR2 is SVGEGT. The CDR3 bases are TGTGCCAGCAGTTACGTTGGTCTAAACTATGGCTACACCTTC. It is translated as CASSYVGLNYGYTF.

V and J are TRBV2 and TRBJ1-2; D possibly corresponds to TRBD1 (6 bases). The CDR3 runs 14 residues. Per germline, CDR1 SNHLY and CDR2 FYNNEI. Trimming took off 4 bases at V and 3 bases at J, with 12 bases between the two ends. The CDR3 sequence is CASSVRQDDYGYTF. The CDR3 nucleotides are TGTGCCAGCAGTGTCCGACAGGACGACTATGGCTACACCTTC.

This chain connects TRBV19 to TRBJ2-2; D is possibly TRBD2 (5 bases). This CDR3 has 17 amino acids. The V end lost 1 base, the J end lost 3 bases, and 15 bases lay between the germline ends. CDR1 is LNHDA, CDR2 SQIVND, per germline (reference sequence). CDR3 protein: CASSIGFQEVDTGELFF. In DNA, the CDR3 is TGTGCCAGTAGTATAGGCTTCCAGGAGGTGGACACCGGGGAGCTGTTTTTT.

This chain joins TRBV18 and TRBJ1-2; TRBD1 is a possible D gene (6 bases). Trimming shortened V by 0 bases and J by 6 bases, and 11 bases separated the two germline ends. Germline loops: CDR1 KGHSH, CDR2 LQKENI. The CDR3 runs to 14 residues. The CDR3 is CASSPPNREDGYTF. The DNA for the CDR3 is TGTGCCAGCTCACCACCGAACAGGGAGGATGGCTACACCTTC.

The rearrangement joins TRBV14 to TRBJ2-5; possibly TRBD1 for D (5 bases). Trimming pared 4 bases from V and 7 bases from J, leaving 22 bases between. There are 16 residues in the CDR3. Germline V CDR1 and CDR2: SGHDN, FVKESK. In nucleotides, the CDR3 is TGTGCCAGCAGCCCAATTAATTGGGGCAGGCCCGTGACCCAGTACTTC. It is translated as CASSPINWGRPVTQYF.

The chain carries TRBV27 and TRBJ1-3; possible D gene TRBD1, 5 bases. Germline V gene lookup returns CDR1 MNHEY and CDR2 SMNVEV (reference sequence). V was shortened by 3 bases and J by 0 bases, with 12 bases between the two germline ends. CDR3 length equals 16 residues. The CDR3 DNA sequence: TGTGCCAGCAGTTTTGTCCCGGGGGACTCTGGAAACACCATATATTTT. As protein: CASSFVPGDSGNTIYF.

The chain carries TRBV2 and TRBJ2-1, with D possibly matching TRBD1 (7 bases). This CDR3 has 15 amino acids. With 6 bases removed from V and 6 bases from J, the gap between germline ends came to 18 bases. Germline V CDR1 and CDR2: SNHLY, FYNNEI. CDR3 DNA: TGTGCCAGCAGATATAGGGGCAGGGGGGTCAATGAGCAGTTCTTC. Translated, it gives CASRYRGRGVNEQFF.

Regarding this clone: A much larger clone sits a single nucleotide away, making a read error possible. This sample also contains other DNA sequences that code for the same CDR3. The chain combines TRBV27 with TRBJ1-6; unclear D gene. CDR1 MNHEY and CDR2 SMNVEV come from the germline V gene (reference sequence). V was clipped by 3 bases and J by 7 bases, with 4 bases between them. The CDR3 totals 12 residues. The CDR3 DNA follows: TGTGCCAGCAGTTTTCGCAATTCACCCCTCCACTTT. Translation gives CASSFRNSPLHF.

This clone has a handful of counts. The rearrangement links TRBV6-2 or TRBV6-3 to TRBJ2-2, with D uncertain. The CDR3 contains 14 residues. Trimming shortened V by 5 bases and J by 6 bases, and 13 bases separated the two germline ends. Per the germline V gene, CDR1 is MNHEY and CDR2 is SVGEGT. The CDR3 DNA reads as TGTGCCAGCAGTCCGCTGTCCCGGGCCGGGGAGCTGTTTTTT. Translating it yields CASSPLSRAGELFF.

CDR3 sequence: CASSRQGIQPQHF. Here the CDR3 DNA reads TGTGCCAGCAGTAGACAGGGGATTCAGCCCCAGCATTTT. The rearrangement links TRBV7-2 to TRBJ1-5, with 8 bases fitting TRBD1. Germline V lookup: CDR1 SGHTA, CDR2 FQGNSA. The trim removed 6 bases at V and 6 bases at J, leaving 4 bases unmatched. This CDR3 comprises 13 residues. Drawing the rest from reference TRBV7-2 and TRBJ1-5, the complete variable domain is GAGVSQSPSNKVTEKGKDVELRCDPISGHTALYWYRQSLGQGLEFLIYFQGNSAPDKSGLPSDRFSAERTGGSVSTLTIQRTQQEDSAVYLCASSRQGIQPQHFGDGTRLSIL.

The rearrangement links TRBV19 to TRBJ1-1; TRBD1 is a possible D gene (5 bases). The germline V gene has CDR1 LNHDA and CDR2 SQIVND (reference sequence). The CDR3 has 13 residues. Trimming shortened V by 7 bases and J by 4 bases, and 13 bases separated the two germline ends. CDR3 sequence reads: CASNPGLGTEAFF. DNA of the CDR3: TGTGCCAGTAATCCGGGGCTTGGCACTGAAGCTTTCTTT.

J is TRBJ2-5 and V is TRBV24-1, with D possibly TRBD1 on 5 matching bases. Trimming removed 8 bases from V and 0 bases from J, with 15 bases in between. Germline V gene data show CDR1 as KGHDR and CDR2 as SFDVKD. This CDR3 is built from 15 residues. CDR3: CATKNSGAHQETQYF. DNA of the CDR3: TGTGCCACCAAGAACAGTGGGGCGCACCAAGAGACCCAGTACTTC.

There are a few counts of this clone. The chain employs TRBV2 and TRBJ2-1; tentatively, D is TRBD2 (6 bases). From germline, CDR1 is SNHLY and CDR2 FYNNEI. Trimming removed 6 bases at V and 1 base at J, with 10 bases between. CDR3 size: 14 residues. In DNA form, the CDR3 reads TGTGCCAGCAGCAGGAGGGGTTCCTACAATGAGCAGTTCTTC. Amino acid sequence: CASSRRGSYNEQFF.

In its sample, this clone was seen a few times. V and J are TRBV28 and TRBJ1-4; D might be TRBD1 (5 bases). The germline gives CDR1 MDHEN, CDR2 SYDVKM. The CDR3 has 17 residues. The V end was cut by 5 bases, the J end by 0 bases, with 16 bases between. CDR3: CASSRRAGGSTNEKLFF. The CDR3 DNA is TGTGCCAGCAGTCGAAGGGCGGGGGGTTCAACTAATGAAAAACTGTTTTTT.

The chain links TRBV6-1 to TRBJ1-3; no firm D call. This CDR3 has 16 amino acids. Trimming removed 1 base at V and 1 base at J, with 11 bases between. CDR1 and CDR2 (germline): MNHNS, SASEGT. CDR3: CASSEVFSGSGNTIYF. The CDR3 coding sequence is TGTGCCAGCAGTGAAGTCTTCTCCGGGTCTGGAAACACCATATATTTT.